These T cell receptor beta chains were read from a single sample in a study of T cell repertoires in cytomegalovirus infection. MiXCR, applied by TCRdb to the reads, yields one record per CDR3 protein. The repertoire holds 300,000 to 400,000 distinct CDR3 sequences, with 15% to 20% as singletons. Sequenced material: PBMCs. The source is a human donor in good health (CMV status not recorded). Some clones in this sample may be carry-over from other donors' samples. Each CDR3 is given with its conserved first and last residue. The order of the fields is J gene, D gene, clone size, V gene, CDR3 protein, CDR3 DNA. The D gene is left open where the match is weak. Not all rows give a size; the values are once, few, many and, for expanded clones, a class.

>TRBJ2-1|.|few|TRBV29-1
CSVGRVVAGSPEQFF
TGCAGCGTTGGTCGGGTTGTGGCGGGATCCCCCGAGCAGTTCTTC
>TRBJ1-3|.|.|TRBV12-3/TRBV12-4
CASSLVSGTGNTIYF
TGTGCCAGCAGTTTAGTATCTGGGACTGGAAACACCATATATTTT
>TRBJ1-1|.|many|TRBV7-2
CASSFLSTGDTEAFF
TGTGCCAGCAGCTTTTTAAGTACCGGGGACACTGAAGCTTTCTTT
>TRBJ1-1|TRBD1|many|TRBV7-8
CASSQGARTEAFF
TGTGCCAGCAGCCAGGGGGCGCGAACTGAAGCTTTCTTT
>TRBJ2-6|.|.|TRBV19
CASSWAPGANVLTF
TGTGCCAGTAGCTGGGCTCCGGGGGCCAACGTCCTGACTTTC
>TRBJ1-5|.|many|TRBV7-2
CASSRGVNQPQHF
TGTGCCAGCAGCCGAGGCGTGAATCAGCCCCAGCATTTT
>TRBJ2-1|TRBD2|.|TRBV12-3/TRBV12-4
CASSEQPGGPGEQFF
TGTGCCAGCAGCGAACAACCGGGGGGGCCTGGTGAGCAGTTCTTC
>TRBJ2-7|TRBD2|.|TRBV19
CASSSTSGSLTYEQYF
TGTGCCAGTAGTAGTACTAGCGGGAGTCTCACCTACGAGCAGTACTTC
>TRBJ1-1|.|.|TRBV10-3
CAAQEQGRWNTEAFF
TGTGCCGCTCAAGAGCAGGGTCGATGGAACACTGAAGCTTTCTTT
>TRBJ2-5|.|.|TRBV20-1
CSAKGPGQETQYF
TGCAGTGCCAAGGGGCCAGGCCAAGAGACCCAGTACTTC
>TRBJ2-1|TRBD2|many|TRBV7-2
CASSLSVGRDNEQFF
TGTGCCAGCAGCCTAAGCGTCGGGAGGGACAATGAGCAGTTCTTC
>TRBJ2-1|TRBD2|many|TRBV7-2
CASTRGDSYNEQFF
TGTGCCAGCACCCGGGGGGACTCCTACAATGAGCAGTTCTTC
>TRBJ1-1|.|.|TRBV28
CASSRTAAFF
TGTGCCAGCAGTCGGACAGCTGCTTTCTTT
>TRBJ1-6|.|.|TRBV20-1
CSARVQGLSSPLHF
TGCAGTGCTAGAGTACAGGGTCTGAGTTCACCCCTCCACTTT
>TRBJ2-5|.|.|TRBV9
CASSVGAVETQYF
TGTGCCAGCAGCGTAGGAGCAGTAGAGACCCAGTACTTC
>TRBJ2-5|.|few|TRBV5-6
CASSMGGGAKETQYF
TGTGCCAGCAGCATGGGAGGGGGAGCCAAAGAGACCCAGTACTTC
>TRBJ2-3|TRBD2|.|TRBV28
CASSFLAGGDTQYF
TGTGCCAGCAGTTTCCTAGCGGGGGGAGATACGCAGTATTTT
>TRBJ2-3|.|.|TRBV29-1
CSVEARLVDTQYF
TGCAGCGTTGAAGCCCGCCTAGTGGATACGCAGTATTTT
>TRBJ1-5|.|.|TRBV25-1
CASSDTNNQPQHF
TGTGCCAGCAGTGATACGAACAATCAGCCCCAGCATTTT
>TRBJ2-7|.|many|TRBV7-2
CASSYGGNEQYF
TGTGCCAGCAGCTACGGGGGCAACGAGCAGTACTTC
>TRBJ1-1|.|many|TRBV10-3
CAISSREDNTEAFF
TGTGCCATTTCTTCCCGCGAGGACAACACTGAAGCTTTCTTT
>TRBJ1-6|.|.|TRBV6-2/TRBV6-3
CASNRGPNREDNSPLHF
TGTGCCAGCAACCGGGGGCCTAACAGGGAAGACAATTCACCCCTCCACTTT
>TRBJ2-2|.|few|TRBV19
CASSLRGIPVRELFF
TGTGCCAGTAGTCTCCGGGGGATCCCCGTCCGGGAGCTGTTTTTT
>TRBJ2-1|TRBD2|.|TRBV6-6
CASSGPSGGKQFF
TGTGCCAGCAGTGGCCCTAGCGGGGGCAAGCAGTTCTTC
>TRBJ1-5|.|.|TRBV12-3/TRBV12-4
CASSPRSALGQPQHF
TGTGCCAGCAGCCCGAGGTCGGCCCTCGGTCAGCCCCAGCATTTT
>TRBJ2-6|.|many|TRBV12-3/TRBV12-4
CASTPSGGRAGANVLTF
TGTGCCAGCACTCCGTCCGGGGGGCGGGCTGGGGCCAACGTCCTGACTTTC
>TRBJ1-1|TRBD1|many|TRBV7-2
CASSLPGQLNTEAFF
TGTGCCAGCAGCTTACCGGGACAGTTGAACACTGAAGCTTTCTTT
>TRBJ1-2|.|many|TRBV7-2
CASSLMSYDGYTF
TGTGCCAGCAGCTTAATGTCTTACGATGGCTACACCTTC
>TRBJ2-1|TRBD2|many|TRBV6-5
CASSYFRTSGRGNEQFF
TGTGCCAGCAGTTACTTCCGGACTAGCGGGAGGGGCAATGAGCAGTTCTTC
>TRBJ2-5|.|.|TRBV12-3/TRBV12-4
CASSWEGTGGTQYF
TGTGCCAGCAGTTGGGAAGGAACCGGGGGGACCCAGTACTTC
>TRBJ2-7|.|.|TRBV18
CASSPVQLPYEQYF
TGTGCCAGCTCACCGGTCCAACTCCCCTACGAGCAGTACTTC
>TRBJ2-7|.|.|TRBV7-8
CASSLSSGTYEQYF
TGTGCCAGCAGCCTGAGTAGCGGAACCTACGAGCAGTACTTC
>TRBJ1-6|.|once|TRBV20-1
CSARVAGAVNSPLHF
TGCAGTGCTAGAGTGGCAGGGGCGGTTAATTCACCCCTCCACTTT
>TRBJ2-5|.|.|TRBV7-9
CASKRGGEETQYF
TGTGCCAGCAAAAGAGGGGGGGAAGAGACCCAGTACTTC
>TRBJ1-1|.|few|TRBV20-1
CSATSSNSNTEAFF
TGCAGTGCTACCTCGTCCAATTCGAACACTGAAGCTTTCTTT
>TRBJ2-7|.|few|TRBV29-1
CSAGEGEQYF
TGCAGCGCCGGAGAGGGGGAGCAGTACTTC
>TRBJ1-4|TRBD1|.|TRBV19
CASSGTASRRDEKLFF
TGTGCCAGTAGCGGGACAGCCTCTCGCCGGGATGAAAAACTGTTTTTT
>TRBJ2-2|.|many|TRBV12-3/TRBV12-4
CASSMGQRTSTTGELFF
TGTGCCAGCAGCATGGGACAAAGAACAAGTACAACCGGGGAGCTGTTTTTT
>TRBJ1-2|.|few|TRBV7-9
CASTPLHGYTF
TGTGCCAGCACCCCCCTACATGGCTACACCTTC
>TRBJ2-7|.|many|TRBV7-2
CASSSESPLSISQYF
TGTGCCAGCAGCTCGGAATCCCCCCTCAGTATCTCGCAGTACTTC
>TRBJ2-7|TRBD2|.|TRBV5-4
CASSLKVSSGSGEQYF
TGTGCCAGCAGTTTGAAGGTGTCTAGCGGTTCAGGCGAGCAGTACTTC
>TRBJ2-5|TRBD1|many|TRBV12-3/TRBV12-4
CASSSRQGMKTQYF
TGTGCCAGCAGTTCACGACAGGGGATGAAGACCCAGTACTTC
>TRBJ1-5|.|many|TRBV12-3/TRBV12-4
CASSLNNNQPQHF
TGTGCCAGCAGTTTAAATAACAATCAGCCCCAGCATTTT
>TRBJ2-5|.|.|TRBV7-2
CASSSGGQDQETQYF
TGTGCCAGCAGCTCCGGGGGACAAGACCAAGAGACCCAGTACTTC
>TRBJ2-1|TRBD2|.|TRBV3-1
CASSQLAGTNEQFF
TGTGCCAGCAGCCAGCTAGCGGGCACCAATGAGCAGTTCTTC
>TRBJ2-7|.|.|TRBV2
CASSDGKNFYEQYF
TGTGCCAGCAGTGACGGGAAAAATTTCTACGAGCAGTACTTC
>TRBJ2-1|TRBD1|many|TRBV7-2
CASSPNLVGTGWSEQFF
TGTGCCAGCAGCCCTAACCTGGTGGGGACAGGGTGGAGTGAGCAGTTCTTC
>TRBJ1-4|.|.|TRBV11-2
CASSLTPLGTGLFF
TGTGCCAGCAGCTTAACTCCACTGGGCACAGGGCTGTTTTTT
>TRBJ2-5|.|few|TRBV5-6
CASSLVGAKYQETQYF
TGTGCCAGCAGCTTGGTAGGGGCGAAGTACCAAGAGACCCAGTACTTC
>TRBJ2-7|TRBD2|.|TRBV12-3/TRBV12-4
CASTPGLDPGEQYF
TGTGCCAGCACCCCGGGACTAGACCCGGGCGAGCAGTACTTC
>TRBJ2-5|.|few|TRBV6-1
CASTLNSPQETQYF
TGTGCCAGCACTTTGAACAGCCCGCAAGAGACCCAGTACTTC
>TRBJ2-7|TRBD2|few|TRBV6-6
CASSYSIGGDEQYF
TGTGCCAGCAGTTACTCGATTGGGGGGGACGAGCAGTACTTC
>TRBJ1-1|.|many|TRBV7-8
CASSLGSANTEAFF
TGTGCCAGCAGCTTAGGTTCGGCGAACACTGAAGCTTTCTTT
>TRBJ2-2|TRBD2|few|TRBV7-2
CASSLYPLAGGDGELFF
TGTGCCAGCAGCTTATACCCCCTAGCGGGGGGTGACGGGGAGCTGTTTTTT
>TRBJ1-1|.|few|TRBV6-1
CASSPSRDTEAFF
TGTGCCAGCAGTCCTAGCCGGGACACTGAAGCTTTCTTT